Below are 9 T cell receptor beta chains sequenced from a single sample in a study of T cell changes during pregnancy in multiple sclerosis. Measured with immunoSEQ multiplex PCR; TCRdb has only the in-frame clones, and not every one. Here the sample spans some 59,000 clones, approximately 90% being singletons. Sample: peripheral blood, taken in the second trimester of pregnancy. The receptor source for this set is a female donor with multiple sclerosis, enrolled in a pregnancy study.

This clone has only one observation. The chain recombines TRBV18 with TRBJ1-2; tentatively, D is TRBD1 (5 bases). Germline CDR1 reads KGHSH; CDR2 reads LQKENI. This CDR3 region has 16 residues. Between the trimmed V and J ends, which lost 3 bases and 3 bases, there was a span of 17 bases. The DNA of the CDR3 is TGTGCCAGCTCACCTCGCACGGAGGGGTCGCACTATGGCTACACCTTC. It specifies CASSPRTEGSHYGYTF.

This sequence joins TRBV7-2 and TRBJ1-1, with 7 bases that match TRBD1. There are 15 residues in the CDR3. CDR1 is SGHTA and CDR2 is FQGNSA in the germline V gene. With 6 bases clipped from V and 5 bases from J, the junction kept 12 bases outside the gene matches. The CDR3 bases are TGTGCCAGCAGGGGTCGAAGGGGGCGCGGGACTGAAGCTTTCTTT. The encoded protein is CASRGRRGRGTEAFF.

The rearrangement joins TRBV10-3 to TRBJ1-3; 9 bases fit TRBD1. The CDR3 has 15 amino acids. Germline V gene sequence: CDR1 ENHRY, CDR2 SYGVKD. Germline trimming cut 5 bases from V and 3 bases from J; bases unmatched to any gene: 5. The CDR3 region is CAISIQGARGNTIYF. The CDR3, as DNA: TGTGCCATCAGTATACAGGGGGCGCGTGGAAACACCATATATTTT.

The CDR3 nucleotides are TGTGCCAGCATCGATCTTACAGGGTCGGGCACTGAAGCTTTCTTT. This translates into CASIDLTGSGTEAFF. This chain connects TRBV28 to TRBJ1-1, with D maybe TRBD1 (6 bases). The CDR3 totals 15 residues. Germline CDR1 MDHEN, CDR2 SYDVKM. The germline V and J ends were trimmed by 7 bases and 4 bases, with 19 bases remaining between them.

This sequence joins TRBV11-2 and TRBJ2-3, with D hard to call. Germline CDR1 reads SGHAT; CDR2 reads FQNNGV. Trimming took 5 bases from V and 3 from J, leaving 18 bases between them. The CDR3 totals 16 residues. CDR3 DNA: TGTGCCAGCAGCCCCACGTTTAGCCTTGTAACAGATACGCAGTATTTT. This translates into CASSPTFSLVTDTQYF.

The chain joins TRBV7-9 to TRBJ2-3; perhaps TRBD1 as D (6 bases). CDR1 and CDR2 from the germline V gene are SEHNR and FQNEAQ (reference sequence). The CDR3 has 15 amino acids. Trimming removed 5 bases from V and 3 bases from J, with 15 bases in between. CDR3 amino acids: CASSPYREWTDTQYF. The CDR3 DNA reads TGTGCCAGCAGCCCATACAGGGAGTGGACAGATACGCAGTATTTT. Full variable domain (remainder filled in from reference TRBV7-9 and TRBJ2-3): DTGVSQNPRHKITKRGQNVTFRCDPISEHNRLYWYRQTLGQGPEFLTYFQNEAQLEKSRLLSDRFSAERPKGSFSTLEIQRTEQGDSAMYLCASSPYREWTDTQYFGPGTRLTVL.

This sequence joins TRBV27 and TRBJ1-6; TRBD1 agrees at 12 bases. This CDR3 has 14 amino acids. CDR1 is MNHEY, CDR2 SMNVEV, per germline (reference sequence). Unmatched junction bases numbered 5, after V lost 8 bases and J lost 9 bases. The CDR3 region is CASGTGGWGSPLHF. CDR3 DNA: TGTGCCAGCGGGACAGGGGGCTGGGGTTCACCCCTCCACTTT.

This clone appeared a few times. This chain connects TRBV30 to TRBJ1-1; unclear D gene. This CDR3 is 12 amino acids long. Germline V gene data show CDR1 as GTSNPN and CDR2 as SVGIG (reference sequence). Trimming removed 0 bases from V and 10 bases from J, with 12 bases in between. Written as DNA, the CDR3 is TGTGCCTGGAGTGTACAGTGGAGGAGAGCTTTCTTT. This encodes CAWSVQWRRAFF.

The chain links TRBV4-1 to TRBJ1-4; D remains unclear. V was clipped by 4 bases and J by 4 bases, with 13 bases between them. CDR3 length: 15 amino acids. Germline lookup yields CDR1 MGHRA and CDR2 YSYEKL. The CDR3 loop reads CASSLLRPVNEKLFF. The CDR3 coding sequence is TGCGCCAGCAGCCTTCTGCGGCCCGTTAATGAAAAACTGTTTTTT.